This T cell receptor (beta chain) was recorded in a study of regulatory T cells in long-lasting Graves disease. Whole-study results and caveats: There was favoring of TRBV28, TRBJ1-2 and TRBJ2-5 in persistent disease. TCR diversity was lower in persistent Graves' patients (versus newly diagnosed ones).

Construction of TCR beta libraries relied on iRepertoire HTBI primers and on Arm-PCR targeting CDR3 regions. TCRdb re-derived calls from the multiplex PCR reads in MiXCR, one entry per CDR3 protein. The top ten hold about 15% of the sample, which has 200,000 to 250,000 distinct CDR3 sequences, just over 20% seen once. As for time point: newly diagnosed GD, antithyroid drugs for less than 3 months. Extracted PBMC RNA gave rise to the TCR library. Judged by abundance, this clonotype is medium-sized. Its antigen remains unknown. Trimming left V 2 bases short and J 3 bases short, with 5 bases between. CDR1 and CDR2 (germline): KGHSH, LQKENI. CDR3 length: 12 amino acids.

The chain has TRBV18 and TRBJ2-7, with D hard to call. The clonotype was recovered from a female donor with Graves disease. The source material was peripheral blood mononuclear cells (PBMCs), sampled at new diagnosis, from a patient treated with antithyroid drugs. The CDR3 is CASSPDNYEQYF. CDR3 DNA sequence: TGTGCCAGCTCACCAGACAACTACGAGCAGTACTTC.